The T cell receptor beta chain under discussion was sequenced for a study of blood T cell repertoires in COVID-19. Study context: PBMCs, B-cell-depleted T cells, or T cells were the source of the cDNA or gDNA that made up the material.

Profiling relied on immunoSEQ multiplex PCR, and the TCRdb table lists in-frame clones only, not all of them. Found here are 300,000 or so clones, less than 90% of them singletons; the top ten hold 1%. The cohort comprised adults aged about 18 to 90 years residing in 20 to 30 US areas. Participant-reported clinical history was the basis for cohort assignment. Recovered participants had two consecutive negative NP/OP PCR tests, healthcare professional clearance, or symptom resolution. Germline V gives CDR1 MDHEN, CDR2 SYDVKM. Trimming at V came to 2 bases and at J to 3 bases, leaving 2 bases not matched to a gene. The length of the CDR3 is 15 residues.

Sequencing used PBMCs or T cells enriched from blood (not recorded which). This sequence joins TRBV28 and TRBJ2-2, with 8 bases identical to TRBD2. The sequence came from a woman under 40 who had recovered from COVID-19. The DNA for the CDR3 is TGTGCCAGCAGTTTACGGGGGGGCTACACCGGGGAGCTGTTTTTT. It encodes CASSLRGGYTGELFF.